The 30 T cell receptor beta chains given below trace back to one sample, sequenced in a study of shared clonotypes between healthy human individuals. Sequenced by immunoSEQ multiplex PCR; TCRdb stores in-frame clones only, minus some. The profile shows hundreds of thousands of clones, over 90% of them singletons. Selected positively for CCR7 and CD45RO-negative, naive CD8 cells excluded terminally differentiated effector memory CD45RA+ cells. Sequencing was carried out using naive CD8+ T cells sorted from blood. These receptors were collected from a man aged 25 to 45 in good health.

This sequence joins TRBV7-2 and TRBJ2-5; D possibly matches TRBD1 or TRBD2 (6 bases each). Germline CDR1 and CDR2: SGHTA and FQGNSA. The length of the CDR3 is 16 residues. Trimming pared 1 base from V and 4 bases from J, leaving 16 bases between. CDR3 coding DNA: TGTGCCAGCAGCTTAGAATGGTGGGGGGCGAGAGAGACCCAGTACTTC. Its protein product is CASSLEWWGARETQYF.

The chain uses TRBV6-6 and TRBJ2-7; TRBD1 might be the D (8 bases). The germline V gene has CDR1 MNHNY and CDR2 SVGAGI (reference sequence). The V end was cut by 7 bases, the J end by 3 bases, with 19 bases between. The CDR3 totals 15 residues. This chain's CDR3 is CASTDREGLDYEQYF. The CDR3 DNA sequence: TGTGCCAGCACGGACAGGGAGGGTTTAGACTACGAGCAGTACTTC.

The rearrangement uses TRBV5-4 and TRBJ1-2; a possible D gene is TRBD1 (5 bases). Germline loops: CDR1 SGHNT, CDR2 YYREEE (reference sequence). This CDR3 contains 13 residues. V was cut by 4 bases and J by 5 bases, with 12 bases left in between. The CDR3: CASSADSLYGYTF. The CDR3 DNA sequence: TGTGCCAGCAGCGCCGACAGCCTATATGGCTACACCTTC.

This chain links TRBV27 with TRBJ1-1; no firm D call. The germline gives CDR1 MNHEY, CDR2 SMNVEV (reference sequence). V was clipped by 3 bases and J by 3 bases, with 11 bases between them. The CDR3 consists of 14 residues. The CDR3 protein is CASSLGGIHTEAFF. CDR3 nucleotides: TGTGCCAGCAGTTTGGGAGGGATCCACACTGAAGCTTTCTTT.

This chain links TRBV10-3 with TRBJ1-3; 7 bases agree with TRBD1. CDR1 and CDR2 from the germline V gene are ENHRY and SYGVKD. There are 19 residues in the CDR3. With 5 bases clipped from V and 2 bases from J, the junction kept 18 bases outside the gene matches. In nucleotides, the CDR3 is TGTGCCATCAGTCTCACGGGGACAGTGACTTCAGGGGCTGGAAACACCATATATTTT. Residues: CAISLTGTVTSGAGNTIYF.

This chain links TRBV19 with TRBJ2-7; D gene ambiguous. The CDR3 is made up of 13 amino acids. CDR1 and CDR2 (germline): LNHDA, SQIVND (reference sequence). V gave up 3 bases and J gave up 2 bases, with 8 bases separating them. Here the CDR3 DNA reads TGTGCCAGTAGTATGGAACCGCCCTACGAGCAGTACTTC. It specifies CASSMEPPYEQYF.

This rearrangement joins TRBV7-8 to TRBJ2-2; no clear D. Trimming cost V 1 base and J 2 bases, with 2 bases left between them. CDR1 and CDR2 from the germline V gene are SGHVS and FQNEAQ. This CDR3 spans 13 amino acids. Written as DNA, the CDR3 is TGTGCCAGCAGCTTAGACAACACCGGGGAGCTGTTTTTT. Translated, it gives CASSLDNTGELFF. Based on the CDR3 plus reference TRBV7-8 and TRBJ2-2, the full variable domain is GAGVSQSPRYKVAKRGQDVALRCDPISGHVSLFWYQQALGQGPEFLTYFQNEAQLDKSGLPSDRFFAERPEGSVSTLKIQRTQQEDSAVYLCASSLDNTGELFFGEGSRLTVL.

The rearrangement joins TRBV5-1 to TRBJ2-6; possibly TRBD1 for D (8 bases). The germline CDR1 and CDR2 sequences are SGHRS and YFSETQ. The CDR3 runs 19 residues. The V end lost 1 base, the J end lost 2 bases, and 19 bases lay between the germline ends. CDR3 in DNA: TGCGCCAGCAGCTTGCCACGAGGACAGGGAGGGGCTGGGGCCAACGTCCTGACTTTC. This gives the protein CASSLPRGQGGAGANVLTF.

V usage is TRBV19 and J usage is TRBJ2-1; 11 bases are a match to TRBD2. Germline V gene sequence: CDR1 LNHDA, CDR2 SQIVND (reference sequence). Trimming cost V 6 bases and J 4 bases; bases outside gene matches: 5. This CDR3 contains 15 residues. The CDR3 DNA reads as TGTGCCAGTAGAGGGACTAGCGGTAATTACAATGAGCAGTTCTTC. Translated: CASRGTSGNYNEQFF.

About this clone: Other DNA sequences in the same sample also yield this CDR3. This chain joins TRBV29-1 and TRBJ1-1; D call uncertain. Germline V gene data show CDR1 as SQVTM and CDR2 as ANQGSEA. The CDR3 contains 12 residues. The V and J ends lost 5 bases and 0 bases respectively, with 7 bases between them. In nucleotides, the CDR3 is TGCAGCGTTACCCTTATGAACACTGAAGCTTTCTTT. Protein sequence: CSVTLMNTEAFF. The full variable domain, in which reference TRBV29-1 and TRBJ1-1 provide the parts outside the CDR3, is SAVISQKPSRDICQRGTSLTIQCQVDSQVTMMFWYRQQPGQSLTLIATANQGSEATYESGFVIDKFPISRPNLTFSTLTVSNMSPEDSSIYLCSVTLMNTEAFFGQGTRLTVV.

The CDR3 protein is CASSEWFGQRKKYTDTQYF. The CDR3 DNA follows: TGTGCCAGCAGTGAATGGTTTGGCCAGAGGAAGAAATACACAGATACGCAGTATTTT. The rearrangement links TRBV6-1 to TRBJ2-3, with D unclear. The CDR3 consists of 19 residues. Germline V lookup: CDR1 MNHNS, CDR2 SASEGT. Trimming stripped 2 bases from V and 2 bases from J, with 23 bases between.

This chain joins TRBV7-8 and TRBJ1-1; possibly TRBD1 for D (5 bases). V was cut by 1 base and J by 6 bases, with 15 bases left in between. Germline CDR1 is SGHVS and CDR2 is FQNEAQ. The CDR3 is 15 residues long. The DNA for the CDR3 is TGTGCCAGCAGCTTAGTGCCACCCTGGGGCCCTGAAGCTTTCTTT. It yields the protein CASSLVPPWGPEAFF.

This clone was seen ten or more times. The V and J genes are TRBV6-1 and TRBJ2-7, with TRBD2 matching over 10 bases. The V and J ends lost 0 bases and 2 bases, in that order; junction bases with no gene match: 1. This CDR3 contains 15 residues. Germline-derived CDR1 and CDR2 are MNHNS and SASEGT. CDR3 in amino acids: CASSEALAGAYEQYF. In DNA, the CDR3 is TGTGCCAGCAGTGAAGCGCTAGCGGGAGCCTACGAGCAGTACTTC.

This clone was detected only once. The chain links TRBV5-4 to TRBJ2-5; TRBD2 might be the D (7 bases). Germline CDR1 SGHNT, CDR2 YYREEE (reference sequence). The CDR3 length is 15 residues. Trimming took 0 bases from V and 5 from J, leaving 14 bases between them. CDR3 nucleotides: TGTGCCAGCAGCTTGGAAGGGGGGGCGCCGGAGACCCAGTACTTC. Its translation is CASSLEGGAPETQYF.

V usage is TRBV28 and J usage is TRBJ2-1; 8 bases match TRBD2. The CDR3 length is 17 residues. From germline, CDR1 is MDHEN and CDR2 SYDVKM. Losses at the gene ends were 7 bases for V and 5 bases for J; bases not matched to a gene: 16. The CDR3 DNA reads TGTGCCAGCACCCCCTCGGGGGGGCCCCAAGTCGACAATGAGCAGTTCTTC. Its protein product is CASTPSGGPQVDNEQFF.

This chain connects TRBV6-5 to TRBJ2-2; 7 bases agree with TRBD2. The J segment lost 7 bases and the V segment lost 0 bases, leaving 8 bases of the junction unmatched. The CDR3 runs 16 residues. Per the germline V gene, CDR1 is MNHEY and CDR2 is SVGAGI. The CDR3: CASSYSRGSNHGELFF. CDR3 DNA sequence: TGTGCCAGCAGTTACTCGCGCGGGAGTAATCACGGGGAGCTGTTTTTT.

This clone was counted a few times. This sequence joins TRBV21-1 and TRBJ1-2; the DNA was not used to check the table's D call, TRBD1. TRBV21-1 is a pseudogene segment. The CDR3 covers 17 residues. The CDR3 nucleotides are TGTGCCAGCAGCAAAGGGGGACTCCGGGACAGGGTTTGGGGCTACACCTTC. This encodes CASSKGGLRDRVWGYTF.

The rearrangement uses TRBV28 and TRBJ2-2, with 14 bases identical to TRBD2. Germline CDR1 is MDHEN and CDR2 is SYDVKM. The CDR3 has 19 residues. J was trimmed by 1 base and V by 5 bases; bases with no gene match: 9. This chain's CDR3 is CASSAWTSGRSENTGELFF. CDR3 in DNA: TGTGCCAGCAGTGCTTGGACTAGCGGGAGGTCCGAGAACACCGGGGAGCTGTTTTTT.

The sample holds one count of this clone. The rearrangement links TRBV21-1 to TRBJ2-1; the table assigns TRBD1, which was not confirmed against the DNA. TRBV21-1 is tagged as a pseudogene. The CDR3 is made up of 17 amino acids. CDR3 DNA sequence: TGTGCCAGCAGCAAAGCGCTCCGGACAGGCATCTACAATGAGCAGTTCTTC. Its translation is CASSKALRTGIYNEQFF.

The rearrangement joins TRBV28 to TRBJ2-7; 9 positions agree with TRBD1. Looked up from germline, CDR1 is MDHEN and CDR2 is SYDVKM. The CDR3 consists of 15 residues. The junction had 9 bases not matched to a gene; V was cut back by 6 bases and J by 3 bases. The CDR3 coding sequence is TGTGCCAGCAGACAACCGCCGGGACAGGGCTACGAGCAGTACTTC. Translation: CASRQPPGQGYEQYF. Looking up the rest from reference TRBV28 and TRBJ2-7 gives the full variable domain: DVKVTQSSRYLVKRTGEKVFLECVQDMDHENMFWYRQDPGLGLRLIYFSYDVKMKEKGDIPEGYSVSREKKERFSLILESASTNQTSMYLCASRQPPGQGYEQYFGPGTRLTVT.

The chain uses TRBV11-3 and TRBJ2-2; 9 bases agree with TRBD1. CDR3 length: 16 amino acids. Germline V CDR1 and CDR2: SGHNT, YENEEA. V shed 5 bases, J shed 0 bases, and the junction held 4 bases outside the gene matches. The chain's CDR3 is CASSGRQGANTGELFF. The CDR3 DNA is TGTGCCAGCAGCGGCCGACAGGGGGCGAACACCGGGGAGCTGTTTTTT.

The CDR3 DNA is TGTGCCAGCAGCTTAGGTAATAGGATTCTCAATGAGCAGTTCTTC. Translation: CASSLGNRILNEQFF. The gene calls are TRBV7-3 and TRBJ2-1; D unclear. Germline V gene data show CDR1 as SGHTA and CDR2 as FQGTGA. Trimming stripped 2 bases from V and 6 bases from J, with 14 bases between. The CDR3 totals 15 residues.

The V call is TRBV5-6, the J call TRBJ2-3; TRBD2 might be the D (5 bases). The CDR3 runs 17 residues. Germline-derived CDR1 and CDR2 are SGHDT and YYEEEE. V was pared by 3 bases and J by 6 bases, with 23 bases between. As DNA, the CDR3 is TGTGCCAGCAGCTGGACTTCCTCTCGCGGGCCGGGTGATACGCAGTATTTT. Its protein product is CASSWTSSRGPGDTQYF.

The chain carries TRBV5-5 and TRBJ2-7, with TRBD2 matching over 7 bases. With V trimmed by 1 base and J by 2 bases, 3 bases remained unmatched. The CDR3 is 14 amino acids. From germline, CDR1 is SGHKS and CDR2 YYEKEE (reference sequence). The CDR3 protein is CASSLRLAAYEQYF. The CDR3 DNA reads as TGTGCCAGCAGCTTGCGGCTAGCGGCCTACGAGCAGTACTTC.

The chain joins TRBV7-8 to TRBJ2-1; TRBD2 is a possible D gene (5 bases). Germline-derived CDR1 and CDR2 are SGHVS and FQNEAQ. V lost 5 bases and J 5 bases, leaving 25 bases between the germline ends. The CDR3 has 18 amino acids. Written as DNA, the CDR3 is TGTGCCAGCAGCCAGCGGACTTCATTTAGGGCGGGTAACAATGAGCAGTTCTTC. It translates to CASSQRTSFRAGNNEQFF.

The rearrangement joins TRBV28 to TRBJ2-3; D is undetermined. The V end was cut by 5 bases, the J end by 3 bases, with 18 bases between. Germline loops: CDR1 MDHEN, CDR2 SYDVKM. The CDR3 sequence is 16 residues long. Written as DNA, the CDR3 is TGTGCCAGCAGTCCCCCCTCAGCGCTTGGGACAGATACGCAGTATTTT. Its protein is CASSPPSALGTDTQYF. Complete variable domain (other parts from reference TRBV28 and TRBJ2-3): DVKVTQSSRYLVKRTGEKVFLECVQDMDHENMFWYRQDPGLGLRLIYFSYDVKMKEKGDIPEGYSVSREKKERFSLILESASTNQTSMYLCASSPPSALGTDTQYFGPGTRLTVL.

This clone occurred a few times. This chain connects TRBV6-1 to TRBJ1-1, with no clear D. Germline loops: CDR1 MNHNS, CDR2 SASEGT. V was trimmed by 8 bases and J by 3 bases, leaving 16 bases between them. The CDR3 has 14 residues. The CDR3 is CASGKEEEYTEAFF. The CDR3 DNA is TGTGCCAGCGGGAAGGAGGAGGAGTACACTGAAGCTTTCTTT.

The gene calls are TRBV18 and TRBJ2-1; TRBD2 is a possible D gene (5 bases). The CDR3 spans 13 residues. Germline V lookup: CDR1 KGHSH, CDR2 LQKENI. V was pared by 3 bases and J by 7 bases, with 10 bases between. Here the CDR3 DNA reads TGTGCCAGCTCACCTAGCGAGCTAAATGAGCAGTTCTTC. Protein: CASSPSELNEQFF.

The chain is built from TRBV4-3 and TRBJ2-7, with 7 bases aligning to TRBD1. V shed 0 bases, J shed 4 bases, and the junction held 12 bases outside the gene matches. CDR1 is LGHNA, CDR2 YSLEER, per germline. The CDR3 is 17 amino acids. The CDR3 DNA sequence: TGCGCCAGCAGCCAAGATAAAGTCGGACAGGTAAAATACGAGCAGTACTTC. Translated, it gives CASSQDKVGQVKYEQYF.

The CDR3 DNA reads TGTGCCAGTAGTTTCTGGGACAGGGGCGGCAATCAGCCCCAGCATTTT. This gives the protein CASSFWDRGGNQPQHF. The V gene is TRBV19, the J gene TRBJ1-5, with TRBD1 matching over 10 bases. This CDR3 region has 16 residues. Losses at the gene ends were 5 bases for V and 2 bases for J; bases not matched to a gene: 6. Germline V gene sequence: CDR1 LNHDA, CDR2 SQIVND (reference sequence).